One sample yielded the 8 T cell receptor beta chains listed below, sequenced in a study of a mutant IDH1 vaccine in newly diagnosed glioma. Profiled with immunoSEQ multiplex PCR; TCRdb holds only in-frame clones, not every one. The table records about 55,000 clones, roughly 80% of them present only once. As to time point: week 23, last vaccination. Every vaccine dose comprised 300 ug of mutant IDH1 20-mer peptide plus topical imiquimod. Their recognized antigens are unknown. Here the sequenced sample was PBMCs, taken from a glioma patient whose treatment included an IDH1 peptide vaccine. These TCRs come from a man aged 35 to 55 with glioma.

The chain carries TRBV19 and TRBJ1-2; tentatively, D is TRBD1 (5 bases). Germline CDR1 and CDR2: LNHDA and SQIVND (reference sequence). The V gene lost 1 base and the J gene lost 4 bases, with 7 bases spanning the gap. This CDR3 is 13 amino acids long. The CDR3 protein is CASSIGQTYGYTF. The CDR3 coding sequence is TGTGCCAGTAGTATAGGACAGACCTATGGCTACACCTTC.

The chain couples TRBV6-5 to TRBJ2-7, with D perhaps TRBD1 (6 bases). The V and J ends lost 0 bases and 2 bases respectively, with 11 bases between them. The germline gives CDR1 MNHEY, CDR2 SVGAGI. The CDR3 length is 15 residues. As DNA, the CDR3 is TGTGCCAGCAGTTACTCGACGCAGGGGCCCTACGAGCAGTACTTC. It translates to CASSYSTQGPYEQYF.

The chain combines TRBV12-1 with TRBJ1-6. TRBV12-1 is shown as a pseudogene. The CDR3 length is 11 residues. The CDR3 nucleotides are TGTGCCAGCAGCTTAAGGGTATCCCTCCACTTT. This gives the protein CASSLRVSLHF.

The chain employs TRBV30 and TRBJ1-5; D not certain. Between the trimmed V and J ends, which lost 3 bases and 9 bases, there was a span of 9 bases. CDR1 GTSNPN and CDR2 SVGIG come from the germline V gene (reference sequence). This CDR3 has 11 residues. The CDR3 DNA is TGTGCCTGGAGGGCCTCGGGGCCCCAGCATTTT. This sequence encodes CAWRASGPQHF.

This chain connects TRBV5-6 to TRBJ2-5, with TRBD2 matching 11 bases. V was clipped by 4 bases and J by 7 bases; unmatched bases: 9. Germline CDR1 SGHDT, CDR2 YYEEEE. This CDR3 spans 15 amino acids. The CDR3 DNA sequence: TGTGCCAGCAGCCTGATTAGCGGGGGGGCGGGGACCCAGTACTTC. Protein: CASSLISGGAGTQYF. The variable domain in full, completed from reference TRBV5-6 and TRBJ2-5, reads DAGVTQSPTHLIKTRGQQVTLRCSPKSGHDTVSWYQQALGQGPQFIFQYYEEEERQRGNFPDRFSGHQFPNYSSELNVNALLLGDSALYLCASSLISGGAGTQYFGPGTRLLVL.

This clone was seen once. V usage is TRBV7-9 and J usage is TRBJ2-3, with 9 bases matching TRBD2. The CDR3 length is 14 residues. Trimming cost V 8 bases and J 6 bases; bases outside gene matches: 9. CDR1 and CDR2 (germline): SEHNR, FQNEAQ (reference sequence). The CDR3 loop reads CASRSAGGGDTQYF. For the CDR3, the DNA is TGTGCCAGCCGCTCAGCGGGGGGTGGTGATACGCAGTATTTT.

V gene TRBV6-5 combines with J gene TRBJ1-4; D remains unclear. This CDR3 has 15 residues. V lost 5 bases and J lost 6, with 16 bases in between. The V gene's germline CDR1 is MNHEY and CDR2 SVGAGI. This chain's CDR3 is CASSARLRWDEKLFF. The CDR3, as DNA: TGTGCCAGCAGTGCTCGACTTAGGTGGGATGAAAAACTGTTTTTT.

The gene calls are TRBV7-9 and TRBJ2-7; 7 nucleotides line up with TRBD1. CDR1 and CDR2 (germline): SEHNR, FQNEAQ (reference sequence). V trimming: 5 bases; J trimming: 4 bases; junction bases outside the gene matches: 8. This CDR3 comprises 14 residues. CDR3 region: CASSLTGDRYEQYF. In DNA form, the CDR3 reads TGTGCCAGCAGCCTAACAGGGGACCGGTACGAGCAGTACTTC.